What follows is one T cell receptor (beta chain) and its context. Its antigen remains unidentified. The sample originates from a study of graft-versus-host responses after intestinal transplantation. In the study overall: Following induction with anti-thymocyte globulin, all recipients were given tacrolimus and steroids for two to three years.

In germline, CDR1 is WSHSY, CDR2 SAAADI. This CDR3 has 15 residues. With 3 bases clipped from V and 5 bases from J, the junction kept 7 bases outside the gene matches. Clones were sequenced by immunoSEQ multiplex PCR, and TCRdb holds only the in-frame ones, with some missing. The data hold about 120,000 clones, with 90% to 95% observed a single time. The sequenced sample was unstimulated CD4+ T cells sorted from spleen or lymph node cells, obtained before intestinal transplant. The rearrangement uses TRBV10-2 and TRBJ2-3; 8 bases agree with TRBD2. This receptor was taken from a human donor who received an intestinal transplant. This CDR3 is CASSDSAGAVDTQYF. Written as DNA, the CDR3 is TGCGCCAGCAGTGATTCAGCGGGAGCGGTAGATACGCAGTATTTT.